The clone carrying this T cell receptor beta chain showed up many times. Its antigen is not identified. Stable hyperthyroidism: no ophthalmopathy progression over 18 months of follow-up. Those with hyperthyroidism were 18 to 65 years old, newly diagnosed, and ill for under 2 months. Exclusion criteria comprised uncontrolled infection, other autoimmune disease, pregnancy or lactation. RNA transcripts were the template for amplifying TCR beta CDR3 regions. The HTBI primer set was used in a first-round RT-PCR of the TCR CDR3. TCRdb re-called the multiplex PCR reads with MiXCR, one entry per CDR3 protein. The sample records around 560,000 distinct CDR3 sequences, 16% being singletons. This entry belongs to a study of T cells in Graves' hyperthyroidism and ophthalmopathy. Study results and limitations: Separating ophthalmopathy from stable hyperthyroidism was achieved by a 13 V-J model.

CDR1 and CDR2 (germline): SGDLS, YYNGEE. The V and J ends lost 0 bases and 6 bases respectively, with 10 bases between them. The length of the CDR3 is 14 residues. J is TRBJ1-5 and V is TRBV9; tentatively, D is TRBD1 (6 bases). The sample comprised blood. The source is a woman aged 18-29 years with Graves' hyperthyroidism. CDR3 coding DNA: TGTGCCAGCAGCGTAGGGGCAGGGGTTCAGCCCCAGCATTTT. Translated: CASSVGAGVQPQHF.